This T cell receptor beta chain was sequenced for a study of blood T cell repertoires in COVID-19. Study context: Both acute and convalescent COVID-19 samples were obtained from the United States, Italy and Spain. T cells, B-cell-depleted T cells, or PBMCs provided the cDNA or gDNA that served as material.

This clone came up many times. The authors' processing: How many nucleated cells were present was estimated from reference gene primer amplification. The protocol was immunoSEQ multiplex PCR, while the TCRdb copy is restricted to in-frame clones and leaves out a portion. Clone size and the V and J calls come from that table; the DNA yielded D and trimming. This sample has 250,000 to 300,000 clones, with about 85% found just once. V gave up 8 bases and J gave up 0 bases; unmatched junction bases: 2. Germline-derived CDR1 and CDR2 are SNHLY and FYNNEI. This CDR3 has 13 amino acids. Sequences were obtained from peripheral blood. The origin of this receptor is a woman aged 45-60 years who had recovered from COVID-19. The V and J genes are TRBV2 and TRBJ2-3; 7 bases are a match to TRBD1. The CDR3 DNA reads TGTGCCAGCGAGGGGGCAAGCACAGATACGCAGTATTTT. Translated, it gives CASEGASTDTQYF. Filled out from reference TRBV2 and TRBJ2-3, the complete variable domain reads EPEVTQTPSHQVTQMGQEVILRCVPISNHLYFYWYRQILGQKVEFLVSFYNNEISEKSEIFDDQFSVERPDGSNFTLKIRSTKLEDSAMYFCASEGASTDTQYFGPGTRLTVL.